This entry features one TCR beta chain sequence. Antigen specificity is unknown. This specimen comes from a study of T cell responses to AZD1222 COVID-19 vaccine. Study results and limitations: Compared with day 0, the breadth and depth of the Spike-specific TCR repertoire rose significantly after two doses of AZD1222.

Generated by immunoSEQ multiplex PCR, the TCRdb table keeps only in-frame clones and is missing some. The repertoire holds about 70,000 clones, with under 90% as singletons. The V segment lost 2 bases and the J segment 4 bases; nucleotides outside the gene matches: 1. CDR1 is MNHEY, CDR2 SVGAGI, per germline. The CDR3 has 13 residues. The chain employs TRBV6-5 and TRBJ1-2; 7 bases map to TRBD1. Source: peripheral blood, taken 28 days after the second AZD1222 dose. This TCR was recovered from an adult who received the AZD1222 COVID-19 vaccine. The CDR3 DNA reads TGTGCCAGCAGTTACCGGGACAGCTATGGCTACACCTTC. Protein: CASSYRDSYGYTF.